This T cell receptor (beta chain) appears in the sequencing data of a study of blood T cell repertoires in COVID-19. Across the whole study: COVID-19 samples from acute and convalescent phases originated in the United States, Italy and Spain. Sample material is recorded as cDNA or gDNA derived from T cells, B-cell-depleted T cells, or PBMCs.

In the authors' workflow: Amplification with reference gene primers provided the estimates of nucleated cell counts. TCRdb keeps only in-frame clones here, not all; method: immunoSEQ multiplex PCR. The V and J calls and clone size are taken from that table; D and trimming were inferred from the DNA. Among 200,000 to 250,000 clones listed, 75% to 90% were seen once. Participants were aged roughly 18 to 89 years from around 26 US areas. This clone was found a few times. This receptor was identified in a middle-aged man who had been exposed to COVID-19. Material for sequencing was PBMCs or T cells enriched from blood (not recorded which).

The CDR3 DNA reads TGTGCCAGCAGTATACAGTGGACGGGGACAGAAGCTTTCTTT. Translating it yields CASSIQWTGTEAFF. The chain is built from TRBV6-5 and TRBJ1-1; tentative D call: TRBD1 (6 bases). CDR1 is MNHEY, CDR2 SVGAGI, per germline. The CDR3 spans 14 residues. Trimming left V 5 bases short and J 8 bases short, with 18 bases between.